A single sample is the source of the 30 T cell receptor beta chains below, sequenced in a study of CD4 T cells in relation to SARS-CoV-2 and coronaviruses. Data came from immunoSEQ multiplex PCR; TCRdb stores just in-frame clones and leaves some out. The table includes tens of thousands of clones, 92% detected once. Source material: naive CD4+ T cells from PBMCs. The subset denotes: naive CD4+ T cells isolated by negative enrichment. These TCRs come from an adult with COVID-19.

This chain connects TRBV18 to TRBJ2-3; 7 nucleotides agree with TRBD1. Germline V CDR1 and CDR2: KGHSH, LQKENI. The CDR3 runs 16 residues. V gave up 1 base and J gave up 6 bases; unmatched junction bases: 10. CDR3: CASSPRFSDRSDTQYF. The DNA for the CDR3 is TGTGCCAGCTCACCACGATTTTCGGACAGGTCGGATACGCAGTATTTT. Using reference TRBV18 and TRBJ2-3 for the parts outside the CDR3, the full variable domain is NAGVMQNPRHLVRRRGQEARLRCSPMKGHSHVYWYRQLPEEGLKFMVYLQKENIIDESGMPKERFSAEFPKEGPSILRIQQVVRGDSAAYFCASSPRFSDRSDTQYFGPGTRLTVL.

The chain couples TRBV29-1 to TRBJ1-1; no clear D. V was pared by 3 bases and J by 10 bases, with 15 bases between. This CDR3 region has 12 residues. Germline CDR1 and CDR2: SQVTM and ANQGSEA. DNA for the CDR3: TGCAGCGTTGAGAGTCGGGCACTGGGAGCTTTCTTT. Protein sequence: CSVESRALGAFF.

The chain combines TRBV5-6 with TRBJ2-5, with D perhaps matching TRBD1 or TRBD2 (5 bases each). The germline V gene encodes CDR1 SGHDT and CDR2 YYEEEE. The CDR3 loop spans 16 amino acids. Trimming took 3 bases from V and 0 from J, leaving 15 bases between them. In nucleotides, the CDR3 is TGTGCCAGCAGCTCGATGACGGGGCTGTACCAAGAGACCCAGTACTTC. It specifies CASSSMTGLYQETQYF.

V and J are TRBV2 and TRBJ2-3; D not certain. This CDR3 comprises 13 residues. The germline V and J ends were trimmed by 7 bases and 4 bases, with 12 bases remaining between them. Germline V gene sequence: CDR1 SNHLY, CDR2 FYNNEI. The CDR3 nucleotides are TGTGCCAGCAAGAGAAGTTCTCCAGATACGCAGTATTTT. Residues: CASKRSSPDTQYF.

V gene TRBV18 combines with J gene TRBJ2-5; D might be TRBD2 (6 bases). This CDR3 is built from 13 residues. The germline V gene encodes CDR1 KGHSH and CDR2 LQKENI. V dropped 5 bases and J dropped 4 bases, with 11 bases sitting between them. The CDR3 DNA reads TGTGCCAGCTCAGTGGGGGGTCGAGAGACCCAGTACTTC. Translation gives CASSVGGRETQYF.

The V gene is TRBV11-3, the J gene TRBJ2-7; tentative D call: TRBD2 (6 bases). V was cut by 0 bases and J by 7 bases, with 10 bases left in between. Germline V lookup: CDR1 SGHNT, CDR2 YENEEA. This CDR3 is built from 13 residues. CDR3 sequence: CASSLDHSGEQYF. The CDR3 nucleotides are TGTGCCAGCAGCTTAGATCACAGCGGGGAGCAGTACTTC.

The chain joins TRBV4-1 to TRBJ2-7, with 15 bases identical to TRBD2. After removal of 4 bases from V and 3 bases from J, the junction contained 10 bases not matched to a gene. The CDR3 is 18 residues long. The germline V gene encodes CDR1 MGHRA and CDR2 YSYEKL. The CDR3 bases are TGCGCCAGCAGCCGAGGACTAGCGGGAGGGCCGATCGTCTACGAGCAGTACTTC. Protein product: CASSRGLAGGPIVYEQYF.

V usage is TRBV18 and J usage is TRBJ1-3; D is undetermined. The length of the CDR3 is 13 residues. Trimming left V 6 bases short and J 4 bases short, with 10 bases between. Looked up from germline, CDR1 is KGHSH and CDR2 is LQKENI. The CDR3 region has the DNA TGTGCCAGCTCTGCCGGGGTCGGAAACACCATATATTTT. This translates into CASSAGVGNTIYF.

The J gene is TRBJ1-1, the V gene TRBV25-1, with D perhaps TRBD1 (5 bases). This CDR3 is 13 amino acids long. Germline CDR1 reads MGHDK; CDR2 reads SYGVNS. The V end was cut by 3 bases, the J end by 3 bases, with 8 bases between. The CDR3: CASSDRRDTEAFF. DNA of the CDR3: TGTGCCAGCAGTGATCGCAGGGACACTGAAGCTTTCTTT.

The rearrangement uses TRBV19 and TRBJ2-1, with TRBD2 matching over 7 bases. Germline CDR1 LNHDA, CDR2 SQIVND (reference sequence). CDR3 length: 14 amino acids. Unmatched junction bases numbered 15, after V lost 7 bases and J lost 12 bases. The CDR3 sequence: CASNVGLDNDGQFF. The CDR3 DNA follows: TGTGCCAGTAATGTTGGACTAGACAATGACGGGCAGTTCTTC.

The V gene is TRBV4-1, the J gene TRBJ2-7, with D hard to call. Germline CDR1 reads MGHRA; CDR2 reads YSYEKL. With 1 base removed from V and 0 bases from J, the gap between germline ends came to 10 bases. There are 15 residues in the CDR3. The CDR3 DNA reads TGCGCCAGCAGCCAAGGAGGAATGGTCTCCTACGAGCAGTACTTC. It codes for CASSQGGMVSYEQYF.

V and J are TRBV5-4 and TRBJ2-1; no definite D call. The CDR3 totals 15 residues. Germline V gives CDR1 SGHNT, CDR2 YYREEE (reference sequence). Trimming cost V 0 bases and J 0 bases, with 7 bases left between them. For the CDR3, the DNA is TGTGCCAGCAGCTTGGGGCTAGACTCCTACAATGAGCAGTTCTTC. It codes for CASSLGLDSYNEQFF.

The chain has TRBV3-1 (or the pseudogene TRBV3-2) and TRBJ1-1; D ambiguous. The CDR3 is made up of 13 amino acids. The germline V and J ends were trimmed by 1 base and 5 bases, with 8 bases remaining between them. CDR1 LGHDT and CDR2 YNNKEL come from the germline V gene (reference sequence). The CDR3 loop reads CASSQVVATEAFF. The CDR3 DNA reads as TGTGCCAGCAGCCAAGTAGTTGCGACTGAAGCTTTCTTT.

The CDR3 sequence: CASSKEVPLLQNSGNTIYF. CDR3 DNA sequence: TGTGCCAGCAGCAAGGAGGTCCCCCTTTTGCAAAACTCTGGAAACACCATATATTTT. The genes are TRBV3-1 (or the pseudogene TRBV3-2) and TRBJ1-3; no definite D call. The CDR3 is 19 residues long. The germline V gene has CDR1 LGHDT and CDR2 YNNKEL (reference sequence). The V gene lost 5 bases and the J gene lost 0 bases, with 23 bases spanning the gap.

This clone came up a few times. Here the CDR3 DNA reads TGCGCCAGCAGTGAAAGGGAAGACTCTGGAAACACCATATATTTT. Amino acids: CASSEREDSGNTIYF. The V call is TRBV10-2, the J call TRBJ1-3; D ambiguous. This CDR3 spans 15 amino acids. The V and J ends lost 3 bases and 0 bases respectively, with 9 bases between them. The germline V gene has CDR1 WSHSY and CDR2 SAAADI.

The chain combines TRBV4-1 with TRBJ2-3; TRBD2 aligns across 13 bases. The germline V gene has CDR1 MGHRA and CDR2 YSYEKL. Unmatched junction bases numbered 9, after V lost 1 base and J lost 2 bases. CDR3 length: 19 amino acids. The CDR3, as DNA: TGCGCCAGCAGCCAAGGACTAGCGGGAGGATGGAGGGCCACAGATACGCAGTATTTT. Its translation: CASSQGLAGGWRATDTQYF.

The chain joins TRBV5-4 to TRBJ2-2; perhaps D is TRBD1 or TRBD2 (7 bases each). The V end was cut by 1 base, the J end by 0 bases, with 19 bases between. CDR3 length: 19 amino acids. Germline CDR1 and CDR2: SGHNT and YYREEE (reference sequence). CDR3 DNA sequence: TGTGCCAGCAGCTTGCGACAGGGTCGGGGGAGGGCGAACACCGGGGAGCTGTTTTTT. Translated: CASSLRQGRGRANTGELFF.

CDR3 region: CASSPPVGDRAYNEQFF. The DNA of the CDR3 is TGTGCCAGCTCACCACCGGTCGGAGACAGGGCTTACAATGAGCAGTTCTTC. The chain links TRBV18 to TRBJ2-1, with TRBD1 matching over 7 bases. V gave up 0 bases and J gave up 4 bases; unmatched junction bases: 9. CDR1 is KGHSH, CDR2 LQKENI, per germline. The CDR3 length is 17 residues.

The V call is TRBV7-8, the J call TRBJ2-7; a possible D gene is TRBD1 (5 bases). V was cut by 7 bases and J by 4 bases, with 20 bases left in between. CDR1 and CDR2 (germline): SGHVS, FQNEAQ. The CDR3 contains 15 residues. CDR3 in DNA: TGTGCCAGCACCATACATGGAGACAGATCTTACGAGCAGTACTTC. Amino acids: CASTIHGDRSYEQYF.

CDR3 sequence: CASSEGLTYEQYF. Here the CDR3 DNA reads TGTGCCAGTAGTGAAGGGCTAACCTACGAGCAGTACTTC. The chain uses TRBV19 and TRBJ2-7; D ambiguous. This CDR3 has 13 residues. Germline V gives CDR1 LNHDA, CDR2 SQIVND (reference sequence). V was pared by 5 bases and J by 2 bases, with 10 bases between.

V gene TRBV6-5 combines with J gene TRBJ2-7; D gene unclear. This CDR3 comprises 14 residues. From germline, CDR1 is MNHEY and CDR2 SVGAGI. Between the trimmed V and J ends, which lost 0 bases and 6 bases, there was a span of 12 bases. CDR3 DNA sequence: TGTGCCAGCAGTTACTCGATCCCGGGCGGCGAGCAGTACTTC. Its protein product is CASSYSIPGGEQYF.

This sequence joins TRBV6-5 and TRBJ2-1, with D perhaps matching TRBD2 (7 bases). Trimming left V 0 bases short and J 3 bases short, with 12 bases between. The CDR3 consists of 16 residues. The germline gives CDR1 MNHEY, CDR2 SVGAGI. The CDR3 DNA is TGTGCCAGCAGTTACTCTAGGGGGGGAGGCTACAATGAGCAGTTCTTC. It translates to CASSYSRGGGYNEQFF.

This chain connects TRBV2 to TRBJ2-7, with 9 bases aligning to TRBD2. The junction had 8 bases not matched to a gene; V was cut back by 7 bases and J by 7 bases. Germline V gene lookup returns CDR1 SNHLY and CDR2 FYNNEI. This CDR3 has 13 residues. CDR3 coding DNA: TGTGCCAGCATAGGGCTAGCGGGATGGGAGCAGTACTTC. Its translation is CASIGLAGWEQYF.

This sequence joins TRBV18 and TRBJ2-7; either TRBD1 or TRBD2 may fit D (5 bases each). V lost 2 bases and J lost 5, with 10 bases in between. This CDR3 has 13 amino acids. Germline loops: CDR1 KGHSH, CDR2 LQKENI. The CDR3 DNA is TGTGCCAGCTCACCAGGGCAGGGAGACGAGCAGTACTTC. The encoded protein is CASSPGQGDEQYF.

The chain links TRBV9 to TRBJ2-2; 10 nucleotides align to TRBD2. V lost 4 bases, J lost 4 bases, and 13 bases stayed unmatched. The CDR3 totals 18 residues. Germline CDR1 SGDLS, CDR2 YYNGEE. This CDR3 reads CASSPEGLASRGTGELFF. CDR3 nucleotides: TGTGCCAGCAGCCCAGAGGGACTAGCGTCGCGGGGCACCGGGGAGCTGTTTTTT.

Only one count was recorded for this clone. CDR3 in amino acids: CASSLGRGQPQHF. The CDR3 DNA follows: TGTGCCAGCAGCTTAGGCCGGGGCCAGCCCCAGCATTTT. The J gene is TRBJ1-5, the V gene TRBV7-9; D perhaps matches TRBD1 (5 bases). Germline CDR1 is SEHNR and CDR2 is FQNEAQ (reference sequence). The CDR3 spans 13 residues. Trimming removed 1 base at V and 7 bases at J, with 8 bases between.

The CDR3 sequence is CASSLIPRESSYEQYF. CDR3 DNA sequence: TGTGCCAGCAGTTTAATCCCCCGGGAGAGCTCCTACGAGCAGTACTTC. The rearrangement uses TRBV27 and TRBJ2-7; D perhaps matches TRBD2 (6 bases). Germline CDR1 reads MNHEY; CDR2 reads SMNVEV (reference sequence). V lost 2 bases, J lost 0 bases, and 14 bases lay in between. CDR3 length: 16 amino acids.

The rearrangement uses TRBV5-1 and TRBJ2-5; D might be TRBD2 (5 bases). Germline CDR1 SGHRS, CDR2 YFSETQ. The V gene lost 2 bases and the J gene lost 1 base, with 9 bases spanning the gap. The CDR3 is made up of 14 amino acids. CDR3 sequence (DNA): TGCGCCAGCAGCTTTGGGAGAAGCCAAGAGACCCAGTACTTC. This sequence encodes CASSFGRSQETQYF.

The chain links TRBV2 to TRBJ2-6; 7 bases are a match to TRBD1. V dropped 4 bases and J dropped 1; count of bases not matched to a gene: 10. This CDR3 spans 18 amino acids. The germline gives CDR1 SNHLY, CDR2 FYNNEI. CDR3 nucleotides: TGTGCCAGCAGTGCGGCAGGGGGTATACGATCTGGGGCCAACGTCCTGACTTTC. Protein: CASSAAGGIRSGANVLTF.

This clone was counted a single time. The rearrangement uses TRBV7-9 and TRBJ2-2; 13 bases match TRBD2. This CDR3 is built from 17 residues. V dropped 6 bases and J dropped 2; count of bases not matched to a gene: 6. The germline V gene has CDR1 SEHNR and CDR2 FQNEAQ (reference sequence). The CDR3 loop reads CASSRTSGSLNTGELFF. Written as DNA, the CDR3 is TGTGCCAGCAGTCGGACTAGCGGGAGTCTCAACACCGGGGAGCTGTTTTTT.